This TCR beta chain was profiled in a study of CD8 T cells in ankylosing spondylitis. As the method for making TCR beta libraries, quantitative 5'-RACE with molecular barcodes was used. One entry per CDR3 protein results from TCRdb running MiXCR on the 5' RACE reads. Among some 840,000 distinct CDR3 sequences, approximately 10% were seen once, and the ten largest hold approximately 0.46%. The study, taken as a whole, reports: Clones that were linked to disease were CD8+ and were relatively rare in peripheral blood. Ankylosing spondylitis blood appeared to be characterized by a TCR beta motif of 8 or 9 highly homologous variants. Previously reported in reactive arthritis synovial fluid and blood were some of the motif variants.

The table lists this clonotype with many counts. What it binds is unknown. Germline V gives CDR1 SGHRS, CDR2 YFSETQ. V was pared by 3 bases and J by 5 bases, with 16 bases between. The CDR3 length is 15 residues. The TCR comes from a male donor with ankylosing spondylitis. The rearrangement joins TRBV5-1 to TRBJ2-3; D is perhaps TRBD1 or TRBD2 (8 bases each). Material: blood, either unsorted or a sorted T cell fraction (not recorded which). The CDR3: CASSWTGTSGDTQYF. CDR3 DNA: TGCGCCAGCAGCTGGACAGGGACTAGTGGAGATACGCAGTATTTT.